The next 23 T cell receptor beta chains were all read from a single sample in a study of T cells in Graves' hyperthyroidism and ophthalmopathy. It was RNA transcripts that yielded the amplified TCR beta CDR3 regions. First-round RT-PCR targeting the TCR CDR3 was performed with the HTBI primer set. Via MiXCR, TCRdb re-called the multiplex PCR reads, giving one row per CDR3 protein. The sample has roughly 710,000 distinct CDR3 sequences; over 35% are singletons. Material: blood. The receptors were gathered from a woman aged 40 to 50 with Graves' hyperthyroidism.

The rearrangement links TRBV10-1 to TRBJ2-7; TRBD1 matches 8 bases. Trimming took 6 bases from V and 7 from J; bases not matched to a gene: 20. Germline V gives CDR1 WNHNN, CDR2 SYGVQD (reference sequence). This CDR3 has 17 amino acids. CDR3 nucleotides: TGCGCCAGCAGCCAACTAGGACAGGGAAGGCCCTACAATGAGCAGTACTTC. Amino acids: CASSQLGQGRPYNEQYF.

This clonotype was counted only a few times. The chain combines TRBV7-2 with TRBJ2-3; TRBD2 might be the D (6 bases). V was pared by 5 bases and J by 2 bases, with 14 bases between. Germline-derived CDR1 and CDR2 are SGHTA and FQGNSA. CDR3 size: 15 residues. CDR3 loop: CASSLMAGNTDTQYF. In DNA, the CDR3 is TGTGCCAGCAGCCTCATGGCGGGAAACACAGATACGCAGTATTTT.

This clonotype was seen more than once but under ten times. The chain carries TRBV20-1 and TRBJ2-3; D perhaps matches TRBD2 (6 bases). The length of the CDR3 is 15 residues. Trimming cost V 4 bases and J 1 base, with 15 bases left between them. Germline CDR1 DFQATT, CDR2 SNEGSKA (reference sequence). CDR3 protein: CSATRAGMRTDTQYF. The CDR3 coding sequence is TGCAGTGCTACCAGGGCGGGGATGCGCACAGATACGCAGTATTTT.

The chain joins TRBV7-2 to TRBJ2-3; D is unresolved. Germline V gene lookup returns CDR1 SGHTA and CDR2 FQGNSA. Trimming took 4 bases from V and 2 from J, leaving 7 bases between them. The CDR3 totals 13 residues. CDR3 nucleotide sequence: TGTGCCAGCAGCTACTATCCCACAGATACGCAGTATTTT. It translates to CASSYYPTDTQYF.

The gene calls are TRBV4-3 and TRBJ2-2; D is uncertain. Germline CDR1 LGHNA, CDR2 YSLEER. Trimming shortened V by 0 bases and J by 5 bases, and 10 bases separated the two germline ends. The CDR3 length is 15 residues. DNA of the CDR3: TGCGCCAGCAGCCAAGAGTCCTCTCGTACCGGGGAGCTGTTTTTT. Protein sequence: CASSQESSRTGELFF.

This clonotype came up a few times. This chain joins TRBV4-2 and TRBJ1-1; D call uncertain. Germline V gene lookup returns CDR1 LGHNA and CDR2 YNFKEQ. CDR3 length: 13 amino acids. V dropped 0 bases and J dropped 8 bases, with 10 bases sitting between them. The CDR3 sequence: CASSQDLKREAFF. CDR3 coding DNA: TGTGCCAGCAGCCAAGATTTGAAGAGGGAAGCTTTCTTT.

This clonotype was seen a handful of times. The chain is built from TRBV9 and TRBJ1-2; TRBD1 might be the D (5 bases). This CDR3 is 14 amino acids long. Trimming left V 3 bases short and J 5 bases short, with 14 bases between. From germline, CDR1 is SGDLS and CDR2 YYNGEE. The CDR3 region is CASSGGTEIYGYTF. DNA for the CDR3: TGTGCCAGCAGCGGAGGGACCGAGATTTATGGCTACACCTTC. The complete variable domain, with remaining parts taken from reference TRBV9 and TRBJ1-2, reads DSGVTQTPKHLITATGQRVTLRCSPRSGDLSVYWYQQSLDQGLQFLIQYYNGEERAKGNILERFSAQQFPDLHSELNLSSLELGDSALYFCASSGGTEIYGYTFGSGTRLTVV.

The V call is TRBV7-9, the J call TRBJ1-5, with D unresolved. The V end lost 4 bases, the J end lost 0 bases, and 10 bases lay between the germline ends. The CDR3 sequence is 15 residues long. The germline V gene encodes CDR1 SEHNR and CDR2 FQNEAQ (reference sequence). CDR3 DNA sequence: TGTGCCAGCAGCTCCGGACTTTATAGCAATCAGCCCCAGCATTTT. Its protein is CASSSGLYSNQPQHF.

The J gene is TRBJ1-6, the V gene TRBV4-3, with D unclear. Between the trimmed V and J ends, which lost 2 bases and 9 bases, there was a span of 8 bases. The CDR3 is 13 residues long. Germline V CDR1 and CDR2: LGHNA, YSLEER. CDR3 loop: CASSQYFSSPLHF. The CDR3 region has the DNA TGCGCCAGCAGCCAATACTTTTCTTCACCCCTCCACTTT.

This clonotype was recorded many times. V and J are TRBV7-6 and TRBJ1-3; TRBD1 might be the D (5 bases). The V gene's germline CDR1 is SGHVS and CDR2 FNYEAQ. V gave up 2 bases and J gave up 4 bases, with 12 bases separating them. CDR3 size: 15 residues. The CDR3 nucleotides are TGTGCCAGCAGCTTATCGGCAGGGAGGGGAAACACCATATATTTT. Its translation is CASSLSAGRGNTIYF.

This clonotype has a handful of counts. Here the CDR3 DNA reads TGTGCCAGCAGTTCATTCGAAAGCGAGCAGTACTTC. Translation: CASSSFESEQYF. The chain links TRBV12-3 or TRBV12-4 to TRBJ2-7; no definite D call. Between the trimmed V and J ends, which lost 4 bases and 6 bases, there was a span of 10 bases. The CDR3 covers 12 residues.

Many counts were recorded for this clonotype. The genes are TRBV19 and TRBJ1-2; 9 bases agree with TRBD1. Germline loops: CDR1 LNHDA, CDR2 SQIVND (reference sequence). V shed 10 bases and J 4 bases; nucleotides not matched to a gene: 10. The CDR3 totals 14 residues. The CDR3 reads CATSGQGLFYGYTF. The CDR3 bases are TGTGCCACCTCGGGACAGGGACTTTTCTATGGCTACACCTTC.

This clonotype was seen many times. The chain has TRBV3-1 and TRBJ1-1; D gene uncertain. Germline V CDR1 and CDR2: LGHDT, YNNKEL (reference sequence). V gave up 3 bases and J gave up 1 base, with 6 bases separating them. The CDR3 is made up of 13 amino acids. The CDR3 sequence is CASSQVPNTEAFF. The CDR3 DNA reads as TGTGCCAGCAGCCAGGTCCCGAACACTGAAGCTTTCTTT.

This clonotype came up many times. The gene calls are TRBV7-2 and TRBJ1-2; tentatively, D is TRBD1 (6 bases). From germline, CDR1 is SGHTA and CDR2 FQGNSA. The CDR3 is 15 amino acids. V lost 2 bases and J 4 bases, leaving 14 bases between the germline ends. The CDR3 here is CASSLNAGAGYGYTF. CDR3 bases: TGTGCCAGCAGCTTAAATGCGGGGGCAGGCTATGGCTACACCTTC.

This clonotype has a count of ten or more. The rearrangement links TRBV7-9 to TRBJ1-1; D is undetermined. Germline V CDR1 and CDR2: SEHNR, FQNEAQ (reference sequence). Trimming shortened V by 2 bases and J by 11 bases, and 12 bases separated the two germline ends. The CDR3 extends over 12 amino acids. CDR3 sequence: CASSLLGQTAFF. CDR3 coding DNA: TGTGCCAGCAGCTTACTGGGCCAGACGGCTTTCTTT.

V and J are TRBV2 and TRBJ2-3; D is possibly TRBD2 (5 bases). Germline V gives CDR1 SNHLY, CDR2 FYNNEI. CDR3 length: 15 amino acids. With 6 bases removed from V and 1 base from J, the gap between germline ends came to 14 bases. CDR3 DNA sequence: TGTGCCAGCAGGAGACTACTCTCCGGCACAGATACGCAGTATTTT. It yields the protein CASRRLLSGTDTQYF.

Of note for this clonotype: The CDR3 end shows no conserved phenylalanine or tryptophan, and so a read error is likely. The rearrangement uses TRBV10-3 and TRBJ1-2; D is uncertain. The CDR3 runs 10 residues. V was cut by 10 bases and J by 6 bases, with 9 bases left in between. The V gene's germline CDR1 is ENHRY and CDR2 SYGVKD. The CDR3 nucleotides read TGTGCCACCGGCCGGGATGGCTACACCCTC. Protein sequence: CATGRDGYTL.

This clonotype was observed a few times. This chain links TRBV12-3 or TRBV12-4 with TRBJ1-3; maybe TRBD1 (5 bases). The CDR3 covers 16 residues. The V gene lost 4 bases and the J gene lost 1 base, with 14 bases spanning the gap. The CDR3 loop reads CASSSDNEGSGNTIYF. CDR3 nucleotide sequence: TGTGCCAGCAGTTCCGATAATGAGGGGTCTGGAAACACCATATATTTT.

This clonotype was detected ten times or more. The chain uses TRBV2 and TRBJ1-2; D is perhaps TRBD1 (5 bases). The CDR3 is 13 amino acids. V was shortened by 3 bases and J by 7 bases, with 12 bases between the two germline ends. Germline V CDR1 and CDR2: SNHLY, FYNNEI. The CDR3 here is CASSEGGDLGYTF. The CDR3 bases are TGTGCCAGCAGTGAGGGAGGGGATCTTGGCTACACCTTC.

In its sample, this clonotype was seen a few times. The V gene is TRBV3-1, the J gene TRBJ2-6; no definite D call. The CDR3 extends over 13 amino acids. Germline V gene lookup returns CDR1 LGHDT and CDR2 YNNKEL (reference sequence). V was cut by 6 bases and J by 3 bases, with 6 bases left in between. The CDR3 DNA reads TGTGCCAGCAGGAACGATGGGGCCAACGTCCTGACTTTC. This codes for CASRNDGANVLTF.

The chain recombines TRBV7-3 with TRBJ1-5; D is uncertain. From germline, CDR1 is SGHTA and CDR2 FQGTGA. Trimming removed 3 bases at V and 1 base at J, with 7 bases between. This CDR3 spans 14 amino acids. CDR3 DNA sequence: TGTGCCAGCAGCTTTGTAGGGAGCAATCAGCCCCAGCATTTT. Protein product: CASSFVGSNQPQHF.

The chain couples TRBV5-1 to TRBJ2-6; 7 nucleotides align to TRBD1. There are 18 residues in the CDR3. Germline loops: CDR1 SGHRS, CDR2 YFSETQ. Trimming cost V 5 bases and J 2 bases; bases outside gene matches: 13. The CDR3 coding sequence is TGCGCCAGCAGAAACTCTCCAGGGACAGTAACTGGGGCCAACGTCCTGACTTTC. Its translation: CASRNSPGTVTGANVLTF.

Concerning this clonotype itself: One end of the junction does not line up with germline, which may come from a read error. The J gene is TRBJ1-4, the V gene TRBV2; 7 nucleotides line up with TRBD1. Germline V gene lookup returns CDR1 SNHLY and CDR2 FYNNEI. CDR3 length equals 14 residues. CDR3 protein: CASSGGQLNEKLVF. The CDR3 region has the DNA TGTGCCAGCAGTGGGGGACAGCTGAATGAAAAACTGGTTTTT.